This TCR beta chain was recorded in a study of blood T cell repertoires in COVID-19. Trimming removed 0 bases at V and 5 bases at J, with 11 bases between. This CDR3 has 14 residues. CDR1 SGHDT and CDR2 YYEEEE come from the germline V gene. Measured with immunoSEQ multiplex PCR; TCRdb has only the in-frame clones, and not every one. The sample lists over 95,000 clones, over 65% occurring once. The sequence was obtained from a woman aged 35 to 49 with acute or convalescent COVID-19. The chain combines TRBV5-6 with TRBJ1-2, with a tentative D call TRBD1 (6 bases). The sample taken for sequencing was peripheral blood. The CDR3 is CASSLADRPYGYTF. The CDR3 coding sequence is TGTGCCAGCAGCTTGGCAGACAGGCCGTATGGCTACACCTTC.